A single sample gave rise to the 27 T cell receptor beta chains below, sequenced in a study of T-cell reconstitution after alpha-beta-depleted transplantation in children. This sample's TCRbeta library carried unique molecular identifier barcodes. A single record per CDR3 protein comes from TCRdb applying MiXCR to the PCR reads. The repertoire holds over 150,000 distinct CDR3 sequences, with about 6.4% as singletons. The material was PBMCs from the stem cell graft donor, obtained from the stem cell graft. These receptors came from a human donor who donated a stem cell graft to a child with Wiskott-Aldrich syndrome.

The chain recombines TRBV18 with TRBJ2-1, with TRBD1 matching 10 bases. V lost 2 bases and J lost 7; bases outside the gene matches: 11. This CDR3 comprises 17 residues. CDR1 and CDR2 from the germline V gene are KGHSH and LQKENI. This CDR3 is CASSPSLTGGIRNEQFF. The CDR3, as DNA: TGTGCCAGCTCACCATCTCTGACAGGGGGCATAAGAAATGAGCAGTTCTTC.

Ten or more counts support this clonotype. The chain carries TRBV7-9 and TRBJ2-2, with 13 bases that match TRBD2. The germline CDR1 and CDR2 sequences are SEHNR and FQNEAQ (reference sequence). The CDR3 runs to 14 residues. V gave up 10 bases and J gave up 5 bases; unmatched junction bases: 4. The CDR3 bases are TGTGCCATCGGGACTAGCGGGGTTACCGGGGAGCTGTTTTTT. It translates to CAIGTSGVTGELFF.

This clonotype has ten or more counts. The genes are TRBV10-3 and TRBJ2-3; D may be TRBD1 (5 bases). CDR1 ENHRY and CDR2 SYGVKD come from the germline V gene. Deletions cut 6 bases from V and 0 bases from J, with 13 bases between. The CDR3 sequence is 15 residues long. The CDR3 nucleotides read TGTGCCATCAGCCACAGGTCTTCTAGCACAGATACGCAGTATTTT. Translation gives CAISHRSSSTDTQYF.

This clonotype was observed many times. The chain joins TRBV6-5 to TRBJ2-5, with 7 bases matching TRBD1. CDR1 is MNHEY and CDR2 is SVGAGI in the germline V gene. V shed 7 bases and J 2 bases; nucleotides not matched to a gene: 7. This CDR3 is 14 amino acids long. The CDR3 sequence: CASTTGTAQETQYF. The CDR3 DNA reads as TGTGCCAGCACCACCGGGACAGCACAAGAGACCCAGTACTTC.

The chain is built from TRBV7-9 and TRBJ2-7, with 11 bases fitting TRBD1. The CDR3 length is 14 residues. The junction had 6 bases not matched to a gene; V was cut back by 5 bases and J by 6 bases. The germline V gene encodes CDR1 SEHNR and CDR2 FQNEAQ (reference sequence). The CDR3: CASSPGTGGREQYF. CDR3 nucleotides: TGTGCCAGCAGCCCCGGGACAGGGGGACGCGAGCAGTACTTC. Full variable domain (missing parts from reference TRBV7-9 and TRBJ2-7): DTGVSQNPRHKITKRGQNVTFRCDPISEHNRLYWYRQTLGQGPEFLTYFQNEAQLEKSRLLSDRFSAERPKGSFSTLEIQRTEQGDSAMYLCASSPGTGGREQYFGPGTRLTVT.

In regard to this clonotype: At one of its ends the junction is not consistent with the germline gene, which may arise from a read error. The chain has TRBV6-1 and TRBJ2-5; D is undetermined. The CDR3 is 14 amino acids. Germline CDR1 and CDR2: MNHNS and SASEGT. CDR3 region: CVSSPSVLRETQYF. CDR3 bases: TGTGTCAGCAGTCCGTCGGTACTCAGAGAGACCCAGTACTTC.

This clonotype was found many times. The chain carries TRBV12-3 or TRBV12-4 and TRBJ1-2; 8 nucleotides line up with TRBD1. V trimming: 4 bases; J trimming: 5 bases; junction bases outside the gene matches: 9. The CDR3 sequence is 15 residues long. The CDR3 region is CASSSSRGLWYGYTF. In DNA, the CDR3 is TGTGCCAGCAGTTCCTCCAGGGGGCTATGGTATGGCTACACCTTC.

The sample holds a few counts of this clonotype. CDR3 nucleotide sequence: TGTGCCAGCAGTTTCACCGGGACACCGGGGTTCCACCACCAGGTTGAGACCCAGTACTTC. Translating gives CASSFTGTPGFHHQVETQYF. The chain carries TRBV28 and TRBJ2-5; maybe TRBD1 (6 bases). Germline V gene data show CDR1 as MDHEN and CDR2 as SYDVKM. The CDR3 spans 20 residues. V lost 3 bases and J lost 5, with 31 bases in between.

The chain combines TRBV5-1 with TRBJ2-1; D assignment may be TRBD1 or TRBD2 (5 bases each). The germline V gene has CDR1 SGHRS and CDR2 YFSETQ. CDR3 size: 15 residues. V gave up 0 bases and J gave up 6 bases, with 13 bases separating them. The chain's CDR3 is CASSLEDWGSNEQFF. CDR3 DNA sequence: TGCGCCAGCAGCTTGGAGGATTGGGGGTCCAATGAGCAGTTCTTC.

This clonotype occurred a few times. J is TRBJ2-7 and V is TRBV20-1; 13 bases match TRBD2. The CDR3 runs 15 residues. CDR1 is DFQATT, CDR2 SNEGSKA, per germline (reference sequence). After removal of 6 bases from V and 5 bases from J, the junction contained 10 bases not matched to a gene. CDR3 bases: TGCAGTGCATCCATCGGACTAGCGGGAGACCACGAGCAGTACTTC. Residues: CSASIGLAGDHEQYF.

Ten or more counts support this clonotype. CDR3 nucleotide sequence: TGTGCCAGCAGCAAGGGGTTCCAAGAGACCCAGTACTTC. Translation gives CASSKGFQETQYF. The chain uses TRBV6-1 and TRBJ2-5; the D gene is possibly TRBD1 (5 bases). Trimming took off 6 bases at V and 1 base at J, with 9 bases between the two ends. The CDR3 runs to 13 residues. Germline V CDR1 and CDR2: MNHNS, SASEGT.

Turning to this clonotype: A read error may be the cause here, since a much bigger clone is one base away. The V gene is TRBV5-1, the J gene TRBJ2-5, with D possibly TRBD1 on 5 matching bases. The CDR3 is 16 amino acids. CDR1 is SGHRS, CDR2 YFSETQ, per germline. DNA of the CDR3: TGCGCCAGCAGCTTGGGCATCCAGGCAGGGCAAGAGACCCGGTACTTC. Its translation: CASSLGIQAGQETRYF.

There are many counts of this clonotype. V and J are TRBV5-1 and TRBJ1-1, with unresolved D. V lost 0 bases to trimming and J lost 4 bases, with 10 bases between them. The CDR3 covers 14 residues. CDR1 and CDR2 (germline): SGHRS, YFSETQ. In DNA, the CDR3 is TGCGCCAGCAGCTTGGATAAGGGAGGCACTGAAGCTTTCTTT. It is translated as CASSLDKGGTEAFF.

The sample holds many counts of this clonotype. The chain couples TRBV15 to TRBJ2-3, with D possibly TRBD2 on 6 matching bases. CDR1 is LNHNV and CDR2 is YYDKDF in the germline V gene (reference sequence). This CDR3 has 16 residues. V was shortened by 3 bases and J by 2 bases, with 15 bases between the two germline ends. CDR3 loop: CATSSGGSGLTDTQYF. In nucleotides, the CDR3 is TGTGCCACCAGCAGTGGGGGAAGCGGGCTCACAGATACGCAGTATTTT. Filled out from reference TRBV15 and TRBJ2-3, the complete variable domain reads DAMVIQNPRYQVTQFGKPVTLSCSQTLNHNVMYWYQQKSSQAPKLLFHYYDKDFNNEADTPDNFQSRRPNTSFCFLDIRSPGLGDTAMYLCATSSGGSGLTDTQYFGPGTRLTVL.

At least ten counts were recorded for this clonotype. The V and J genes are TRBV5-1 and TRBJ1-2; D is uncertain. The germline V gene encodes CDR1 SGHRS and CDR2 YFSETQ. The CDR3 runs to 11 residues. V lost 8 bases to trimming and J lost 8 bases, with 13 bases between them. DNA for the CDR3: TGCGCCAGTAATAAAAACGGAGGCTACACCTTC. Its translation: CASNKNGGYTF.

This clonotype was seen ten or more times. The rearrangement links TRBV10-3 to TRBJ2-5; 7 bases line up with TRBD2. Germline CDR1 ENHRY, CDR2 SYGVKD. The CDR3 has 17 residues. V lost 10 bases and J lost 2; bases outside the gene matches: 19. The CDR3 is CATRGRPSGYIQETQYF. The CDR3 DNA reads TGTGCCACCCGAGGGAGACCTAGCGGATATATACAAGAGACCCAGTACTTC.

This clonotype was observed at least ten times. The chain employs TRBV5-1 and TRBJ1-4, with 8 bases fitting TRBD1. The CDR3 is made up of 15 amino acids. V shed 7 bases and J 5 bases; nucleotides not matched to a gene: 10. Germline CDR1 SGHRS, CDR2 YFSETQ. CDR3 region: CASYTGDRINEKLFF. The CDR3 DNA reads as TGCGCCAGCTACACAGGGGACAGGATAAATGAAAAACTGTTTTTT.

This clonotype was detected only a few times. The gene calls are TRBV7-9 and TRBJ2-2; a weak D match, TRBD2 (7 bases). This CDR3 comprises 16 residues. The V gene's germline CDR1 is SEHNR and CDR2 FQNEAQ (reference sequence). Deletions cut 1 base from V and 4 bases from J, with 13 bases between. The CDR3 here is CASSLGSRGPTGELFF. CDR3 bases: TGTGCCAGCAGCTTAGGGTCGCGGGGGCCCACCGGGGAGCTGTTTTTT.

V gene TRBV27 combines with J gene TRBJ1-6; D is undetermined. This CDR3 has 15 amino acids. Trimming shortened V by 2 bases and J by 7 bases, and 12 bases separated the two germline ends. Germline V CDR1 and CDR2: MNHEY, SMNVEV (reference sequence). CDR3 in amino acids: CASSLITGRNSPLHF. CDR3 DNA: TGTGCCAGCAGTTTAATTACGGGCCGAAATTCACCCCTCCACTTT.

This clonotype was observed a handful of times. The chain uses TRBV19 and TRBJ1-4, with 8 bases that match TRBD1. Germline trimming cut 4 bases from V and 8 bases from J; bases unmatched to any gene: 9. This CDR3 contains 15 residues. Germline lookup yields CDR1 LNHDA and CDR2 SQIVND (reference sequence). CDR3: CASSTGGQVTEKLFF. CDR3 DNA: TGTGCCAGTAGTACGGGGGGACAGGTGACCGAAAAACTGTTTTTT.

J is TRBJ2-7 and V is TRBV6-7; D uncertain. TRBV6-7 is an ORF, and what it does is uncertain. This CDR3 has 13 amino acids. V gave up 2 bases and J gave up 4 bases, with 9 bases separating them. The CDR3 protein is CASSYGQIYEQYF. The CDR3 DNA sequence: TGTGCCAGCAGTTACGGGCAGATTTACGAGCAGTACTTC.

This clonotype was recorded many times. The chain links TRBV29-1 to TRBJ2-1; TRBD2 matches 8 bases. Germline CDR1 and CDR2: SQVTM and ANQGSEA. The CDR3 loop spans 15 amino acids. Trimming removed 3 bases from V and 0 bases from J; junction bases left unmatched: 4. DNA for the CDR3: TGCAGCGTTGACGGGCGGGGGGCCTCCTACAATGAGCAGTTCTTC. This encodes CSVDGRGASYNEQFF.

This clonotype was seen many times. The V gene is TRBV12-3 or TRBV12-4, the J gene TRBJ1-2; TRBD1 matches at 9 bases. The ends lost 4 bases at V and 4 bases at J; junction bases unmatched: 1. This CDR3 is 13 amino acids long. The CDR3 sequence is CASSSQGAYGYTF. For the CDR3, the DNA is TGTGCCAGCAGTTCACAGGGGGCCTATGGCTACACCTTC.

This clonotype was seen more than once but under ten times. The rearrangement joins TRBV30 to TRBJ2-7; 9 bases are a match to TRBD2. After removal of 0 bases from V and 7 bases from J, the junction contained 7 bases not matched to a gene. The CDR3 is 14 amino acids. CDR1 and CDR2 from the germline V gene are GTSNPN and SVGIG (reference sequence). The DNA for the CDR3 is TGTGCCTGGAGTGTACCCCGACTAGCGGCTGAGCAGTACTTC. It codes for CAWSVPRLAAEQYF.

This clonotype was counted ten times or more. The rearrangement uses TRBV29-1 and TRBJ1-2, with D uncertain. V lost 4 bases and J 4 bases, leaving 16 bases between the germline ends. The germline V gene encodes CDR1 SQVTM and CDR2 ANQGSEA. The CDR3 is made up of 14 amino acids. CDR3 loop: CSVAPKESIYGYTF. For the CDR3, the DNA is TGCAGCGTTGCCCCTAAGGAGAGCATCTATGGCTACACCTTC.

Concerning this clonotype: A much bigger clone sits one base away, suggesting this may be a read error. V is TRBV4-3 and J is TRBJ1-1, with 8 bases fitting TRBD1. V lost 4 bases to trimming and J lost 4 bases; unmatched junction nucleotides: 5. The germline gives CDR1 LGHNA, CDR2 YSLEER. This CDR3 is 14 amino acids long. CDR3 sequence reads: CASSRNRGSTEAFF. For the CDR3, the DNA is TGCGCCAGCAGCCGCAACAGGGGGAGCACTGAAGCTTTCTTT.

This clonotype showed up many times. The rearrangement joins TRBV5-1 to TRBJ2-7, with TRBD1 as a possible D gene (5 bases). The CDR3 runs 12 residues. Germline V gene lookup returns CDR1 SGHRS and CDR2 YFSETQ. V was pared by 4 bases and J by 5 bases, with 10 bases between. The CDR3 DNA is TGCGCCAGCAGCCTAACAGGCAACGAGCAGTACTTC. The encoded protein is CASSLTGNEQYF.